The 23 T cell receptor beta chains below were found in one sample sequenced in a study (dated by TCRdb to the mid-2010s). The library was built by means of RT-PCR. Sequencing was performed on an Illumina MiSeq. The public reads were reprocessed in TCRdb via fastp at Q25 and MiXCR, keeping in-frame beta chains. Each CDR3 protein appears once, grouped with its most common genes and DNA. This sample holds around 700,000 distinct CDR3 sequences; more than 13% were observed only once. The ten largest clones represent 3% to 4.5% of the sample. Sequenced: memory CD4+ T cells from blood. Receptors originate from a female donor in good health, serving as a healthy control.

This clonotype was seen ten or more times. This rearrangement joins TRBV6-5 to TRBJ1-5, with D perhaps matching TRBD1 (5 bases). The CDR3 has 14 amino acids. Trimming left V 2 bases short and J 7 bases short, with 12 bases between. Germline V gene sequence: CDR1 MNHEY, CDR2 SVGAGI. The CDR3 DNA reads TGTGCCAGCAGTTACGGTGCAGGGCGCCAGCCCCAGCATTTT. Translated: CASSYGAGRQPQHF.

This clonotype was recorded many times. The chain is built from TRBV11-2 and TRBJ2-3, with 9 bases fitting TRBD2. Germline CDR1 and CDR2: SGHAT and FQNNGV. V was clipped by 3 bases and J by 4 bases; unmatched bases: 8. CDR3 length: 16 residues. The CDR3 loop is CASSLGAGGPADTQYF. CDR3 nucleotides: TGTGCCAGCAGCTTGGGGGCGGGAGGGCCCGCAGATACGCAGTATTTT.

This clonotype was seen a few times. The chain is built from TRBV24-1 and TRBJ1-1; D perhaps matches TRBD1 (6 bases). The CDR3 is made up of 16 amino acids. The V end was cut by 2 bases, the J end by 4 bases, with 16 bases between. The germline V gene encodes CDR1 KGHDR and CDR2 SFDVKD. The CDR3 DNA reads as TGTGCCACCAGTGATTCGGACAGCCCGGGGGCCACTGAAGCTTTCTTT. Its protein is CATSDSDSPGATEAFF.

This chain joins TRBV2 and TRBJ2-1; D tentatively fits TRBD1 or TRBD2 (5 bases each). Germline V gives CDR1 SNHLY, CDR2 FYNNEI. The CDR3 is 15 amino acids. V lost 7 bases to trimming and J lost 5 bases, with 18 bases between them. CDR3 in amino acids: CASKKMTPGHNEQFF. CDR3 nucleotide sequence: TGTGCCAGCAAGAAAATGACCCCGGGGCACAATGAGCAGTTCTTC. Full variable domain (rest looked up from reference TRBV2 and TRBJ2-1): EPEVTQTPSHQVTQMGQEVILRCVPISNHLYFYWYRQILGQKVEFLVSFYNNEISEKSEIFDDQFSVERPDGSNFTLKIRSTKLEDSAMYFCASKKMTPGHNEQFFGPGTRLTVL.

The table lists this clonotype with many counts. The rearrangement uses TRBV20-1 and TRBJ2-5; 8 nucleotides agree with TRBD1. V lost 2 bases and J lost 5; bases outside the gene matches: 7. The CDR3 loop spans 14 amino acids. Germline values: CDR1 DFQATT, CDR2 SNEGSKA (reference sequence). This CDR3 reads CSARSRTGFETQYF. In DNA form, the CDR3 reads TGCAGTGCTAGATCCCGGACAGGGTTTGAGACCCAGTACTTC.

The rearrangement joins TRBV27 to TRBJ1-4; D may be TRBD1 (5 bases). CDR3 length: 15 amino acids. Looked up from germline, CDR1 is MNHEY and CDR2 is SMNVEV (reference sequence). The ends were cut back, 6 bases at V and 8 bases at J, with 19 bases in the middle. The CDR3: CASSPSRGFGEKLFF. The CDR3 coding sequence is TGTGCCAGCAGCCCCTCGCGGGGCTTTGGGGAAAAACTGTTTTTT.

The chain employs TRBV7-3 and TRBJ2-2; 10 nucleotides agree with TRBD2. The CDR3 extends over 18 amino acids. V was clipped by 1 base and J by 6 bases; unmatched bases: 11. Germline assignment: CDR1 SGHTA and CDR2 FQGTGA. CDR3 bases: TGTGCCAGCAGCTTAAGTCCTAGCGGGAGTTTTGGGGCCGGGGAGCTGTTTTTT. This gives the protein CASSLSPSGSFGAGELFF.

The chain recombines TRBV20-1 with TRBJ1-2; 7 bases are a match to TRBD1. The CDR3 loop spans 13 amino acids. In germline, CDR1 is DFQATT, CDR2 SNEGSKA (reference sequence). J gave up 6 bases and V 0 bases, and 4 bases lay outside the gene matches. The CDR3 bases are TGCAGTGCTAGAGATCGCCAGGGGGATGGCTACACCTTC. It codes for CSARDRQGDGYTF.

This clonotype appeared many times. This rearrangement joins TRBV5-1 to TRBJ1-2; D gene uncertain. The V gene lost 2 bases and the J gene lost 0 bases, with 5 bases spanning the gap. The CDR3 spans 13 residues. Looked up from germline, CDR1 is SGHRS and CDR2 is YFSETQ. The CDR3 nucleotides read TGCGCCAGCAGCTTCGACTCTAACTATGGCTACACCTTC. It specifies CASSFDSNYGYTF.

The chain combines TRBV7-9 with TRBJ1-4, with 9 bases aligning to TRBD1. Germline V gives CDR1 SEHNR, CDR2 FQNEAQ (reference sequence). J gave up 7 bases and V 3 bases, and 12 bases lay outside the gene matches. The CDR3 covers 17 residues. The CDR3 region has the DNA TGTGCCAGCAGCTTCACGACAGGGGGGTGGATTGGTGAAAAACTGTTTTTT. This codes for CASSFTTGGWIGEKLFF.

The gene calls are TRBV7-8 and TRBJ2-5; TRBD1 is a possible D gene (6 bases). There are 13 residues in the CDR3. Trimming took off 3 bases at V and 6 bases at J, with 11 bases between the two ends. Germline CDR1 reads SGHVS; CDR2 reads FQNEAQ. CDR3 bases: TGTGCCAGCAGCTTCCCACAGGGAAAGACCCAGTACTTC. It specifies CASSFPQGKTQYF.

This clonotype has a handful of counts. The chain uses TRBV10-3 and TRBJ1-5; the D gene is possibly TRBD1 (6 bases). Germline loops: CDR1 ENHRY, CDR2 SYGVKD. The V and J ends lost 2 bases and 4 bases respectively, with 9 bases between them. CDR3 length equals 14 residues. The CDR3 nucleotides are TGTGCCATCAGTGAGCCAGGGGCGAATCAGCCCCAGCATTTT. Its translation is CAISEPGANQPQHF.

The table lists this clonotype with a few counts. V and J are TRBV7-8 and TRBJ2-7; no clear D gene. Per germline, CDR1 SGHVS and CDR2 FQNEAQ. V was pared by 1 base and J by 0 bases, with 10 bases between. This CDR3 comprises 15 residues. CDR3 in amino acids: CASSLDGYHSYEQYF. For the CDR3, the DNA is TGTGCCAGCAGCTTAGACGGCTACCACTCCTACGAGCAGTACTTC.

This clonotype has just a few counts. This sequence joins TRBV7-2 and TRBJ2-3; 10 bases align to TRBD1. Germline lookup yields CDR1 SGHTA and CDR2 FQGNSA. The CDR3 loop spans 16 amino acids. V was pared by 5 bases and J by 1 base, with 6 bases of the junction left unmatched. CDR3 in amino acids: CASSTRQGAGTDTQYF. The CDR3 bases are TGTGCCAGCAGCACTAGACAGGGGGCCGGCACAGATACGCAGTATTTT.

The chain employs TRBV6-6 and TRBJ1-5; 8 positions agree with TRBD1. V trimming: 2 bases; J trimming: 2 bases; junction bases outside the gene matches: 2. Germline V gene lookup returns CDR1 MNHNY and CDR2 SVGAGI (reference sequence). The CDR3 runs to 15 residues. The CDR3 region is CASSYPQGGNQPQHF. The CDR3 bases are TGTGCCAGCAGTTACCCACAGGGGGGCAATCAGCCCCAGCATTTT.

This clonotype was observed many times. The V gene is TRBV15, the J gene TRBJ2-1, with 9 bases lining up with TRBD2. V shed 4 bases and J 6 bases; nucleotides not matched to a gene: 7. This CDR3 contains 15 residues. The germline CDR1 and CDR2 sequences are LNHNV and YYDKDF (reference sequence). The CDR3 sequence is CATSKAGGPGNEQFF. The DNA for the CDR3 is TGTGCCACCAGCAAAGCGGGAGGTCCGGGCAATGAGCAGTTCTTC.

The sample holds many counts of this clonotype. V is TRBV7-8 and J is TRBJ2-1, with 12 bases fitting TRBD2. Trimming removed 1 base from V and 12 bases from J; junction bases left unmatched: 10. Germline CDR1 SGHVS, CDR2 FQNEAQ. The CDR3 is 16 residues long. CDR3 region: CASSLEGSSGRAGQFF. DNA for the CDR3: TGTGCCAGCAGCTTAGAGGGTTCTAGCGGGAGGGCCGGGCAGTTCTTC.

Ten or more counts support this clonotype. The chain couples TRBV15 to TRBJ2-7; D gene ambiguous. This CDR3 has 13 residues. V was clipped by 0 bases and J by 3 bases, with 6 bases between them. CDR1 LNHNV and CDR2 YYDKDF come from the germline V gene (reference sequence). The CDR3 DNA is TGTGCCACCAGCAGAGAAGGTGTCTACGAGCAGTACTTC. Translation: CATSREGVYEQYF.

This clonotype has just a few counts. V gene TRBV3-1 combines with J gene TRBJ2-1; D uncertain. From germline, CDR1 is LGHDT and CDR2 YNNKEL (reference sequence). The CDR3 covers 14 residues. The V end lost 1 base, the J end lost 6 bases, and 10 bases lay between the germline ends. CDR3 region: CASSQAAASNEQFF. The CDR3 DNA reads as TGTGCCAGCAGCCAAGCTGCAGCATCCAATGAGCAGTTCTTC.

This clonotype was seen at least ten times. One junction end disagrees with the germline gene, perhaps due to a read error. The rearrangement links TRBV6-2 or TRBV6-3 to TRBJ2-7; 9 nucleotides line up with TRBD1. Germline CDR1 reads MNHEY; CDR2 reads SVGEGT. The CDR3 is 11 residues long. CDR3 loop: CASSYGTGTYF. CDR3 nucleotides: TGTGCCAGCAGTTACGGGACAGGGACCTATTTC.

This clonotype was seen more than once but under ten times. The CDR3 coding sequence is TGCGCCAGCAGCTACACAGGGGATATTGAAGCTTTCTTT. Protein sequence: CASSYTGDIEAFF. This chain links TRBV5-1 with TRBJ1-1; 7 bases match TRBD1. From germline, CDR1 is SGHRS and CDR2 YFSETQ. The CDR3 runs 13 residues. The ends lost 3 bases at V and 7 bases at J; junction bases unmatched: 6. The whole variable domain, filled in from reference TRBV5-1 and TRBJ1-1, reads KAGVTQTPRYLIKTRGQQVTLSCSPISGHRSVSWYQQTPGQGLQFLFEYFSETQRNKGNFPGRFSGRQFSNSRSEMNVSTLELGDSALYLCASSYTGDIEAFFGQGTRLTVV.

This clonotype has more than one count but fewer than ten. The chain recombines TRBV5-1 with TRBJ2-7; D is perhaps TRBD2 (5 bases). V lost 2 bases to trimming and J lost 7 bases, with 13 bases between them. This CDR3 comprises 13 residues. Germline V gene data show CDR1 as SGHRS and CDR2 as YFSETQ. The CDR3 protein is CASSFEGVGEQYF. CDR3 DNA sequence: TGCGCCAGCAGCTTCGAGGGAGTGGGAGAGCAGTACTTC. Together with reference TRBV5-1 and TRBJ2-7, the CDR3 gives the full variable domain: KAGVTQTPRYLIKTRGQQVTLSCSPISGHRSVSWYQQTPGQGLQFLFEYFSETQRNKGNFPGRFSGRQFSNSRSEMNVSTLELGDSALYLCASSFEGVGEQYFGPGTRLTVT.

This clonotype has at least ten counts. The chain links TRBV29-1 to TRBJ2-1, with 10 nucleotides matching TRBD1. CDR1 and CDR2 from the germline V gene are SQVTM and ANQGSEA. The CDR3 spans 15 residues. The V and J ends lost 6 bases and 3 bases, in that order; junction bases with no gene match: 8. The CDR3 spells CSVGPDRGLYNEQFF. The CDR3 bases are TGCAGCGTCGGACCCGACAGGGGGCTCTACAATGAGCAGTTCTTC.